Following are 6 T cell receptor delta chains from one sample sequenced in a study of Vδ1+ human thymocytes. The antigens of these receptors remain unknown. Study outcomes and limitations: Highly polyclonal TRG and TRD repertoires with Gaussian CDR3 length distributions appeared in thymus.

Sequences come from RNA converted to cDNA by reverse transcription. CDR3 amplicons came from multiplex PCR with pooled V-gene forward and constant-region reverse primers. TCRdb redid clone calling on the multiplex PCR reads using CATT. This table holds under 25,000 delta-chain clones, roughly 7.3% found once. Input material: Vdelta1+ gamma-delta thymocytes from the thymus. Subset here: FACS-sorted CD3+ TCRalphabeta- TCRVdelta1+ TCRVdelta2- thymocytes. These receptors came from a child younger than two who had congenital heart surgery.

Judged by abundance, this clone is medium-sized. The V and J genes are TRAV29/DV5 and TRDJ1, with 9 bases matching TRDD2. The CDR3 covers 18 residues. V was pared by 0 bases and J by 6 bases, with 18 bases of the junction left unmatched. Germline assignment: CDR1 NSMFDY and CDR2 ISSIKDK. The CDR3 reads CAASATPSYSYVHHKLIF. The DNA for the CDR3 is TGTGCAGCAAGCGCCACACCTTCCTACTCATACGTCCACCATAAACTCATCTTT.

V and J are TRDV1 and TRDJ1; D remains unclear. The germline CDR1 and CDR2 sequences are TSWWSYY and QGS. The V end was cut by 0 bases, the J end by 0 bases, with 11 bases between. The CDR3 has 16 residues. The DNA for the CDR3 is TGTGCTCTTGGGGAACTTCCGTCCTTGTACACCGATAAACTCATCTTT. This encodes CALGELPSLYTDKLIF.

The chain carries TRDV1 and TRDJ1, with TRDD3 matching 12 bases. TCRdb leaves out the J gene; it was filled in here by matching the DNA to germline. V shed 0 bases and J 0 bases; nucleotides not matched to a gene: 17. This CDR3 has 22 amino acids. Germline V gives CDR1 TSWWSYY, CDR2 QGS. In DNA, the CDR3 is TGTGCTCTTGGGGAACTTCACGCCTTTCCGCACTGGGGGATACCAAACACCGATAAACTCATCTTT. Amino acid sequence: CALGELHAFPHWGIPNTDKLIF.

This sequence joins TRDV1 and TRDJ1; D gene unclear. TCRdb offers no J gene call, so here the DNA was matched to germline to obtain one. Germline CDR1 is TSWWSYY and CDR2 is QGS. This CDR3 contains 15 residues. V lost 5 bases and J lost 6, with 19 bases in between. In nucleotides, the CDR3 is TGTGCTCTTGGGCGCACCCCCACTACGTCAAATAAACTCATCTTT. Translating it yields CALGRTPTTSNKLIF.

A word on this clone: At one end, the junction sequence differs from germline, possibly due to a read error. V gene TRDV1 combines with J gene TRDJ1; 13 bases agree with TRDD3. Matching the DNA to germline supplied the J gene, which TCRdb does not give. Germline V gene data show CDR1 as TSWWSYY and CDR2 as QGS. This CDR3 is 22 amino acids long. Here the CDR3 DNA reads TGTGCTCTTGAGGAATTATTCCCGCGTACTGGGGGATACGCCTTGTACACCGATAAACTCATCTTT. It encodes CALEELFPRTGGYALYTDKLIF.

For this clone: A read error may produce the germline difference seen at one junction end. J is TRDJ2 and V is TRDV2; 13 nucleotides align to TRDD3. CDR1 GEAIGNYY and CDR2 EKD come from the germline V gene. CDR3 size: 19 residues. CDR3 protein: CAREPVLGDTRALTARLFF. The CDR3 bases are TGTGCCCGTGAACCCGTACTGGGGGATACGAGAGCTTTGACAGCACGACTCTTCTTT.